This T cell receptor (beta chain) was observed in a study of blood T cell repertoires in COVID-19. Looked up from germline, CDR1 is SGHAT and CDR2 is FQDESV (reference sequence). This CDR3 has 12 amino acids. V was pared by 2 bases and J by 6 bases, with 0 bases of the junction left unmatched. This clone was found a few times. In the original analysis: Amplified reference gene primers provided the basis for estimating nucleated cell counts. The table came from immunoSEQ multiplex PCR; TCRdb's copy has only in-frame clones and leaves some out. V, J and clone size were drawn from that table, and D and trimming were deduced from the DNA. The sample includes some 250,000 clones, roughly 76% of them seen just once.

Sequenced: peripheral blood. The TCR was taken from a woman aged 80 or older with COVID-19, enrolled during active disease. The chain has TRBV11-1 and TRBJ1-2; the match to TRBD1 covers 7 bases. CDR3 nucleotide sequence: TGTGCCAGCAGCTTACAGGGGGATGGCTACACCTTC. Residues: CASSLQGDGYTF. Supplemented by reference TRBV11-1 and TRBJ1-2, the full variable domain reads EAEVAQSPRYKITEKSQAVAFWCDPISGHATLYWYRQILGQGPELLVQFQDESVVDDSQLPKDRFSAERLKGVDSTLKIQPAELGDSAMYLCASSLQGDGYTFGSGTRLTVV.